Following are 24 T cell receptor beta chains from one sample sequenced in a study of identical twins. In TCRdb, the 5' RACE reads were re-called with MiXCR into one record per CDR3 protein. The data show under 300,000 distinct CDR3 sequences, about 13% seen once. This same sample was also taken into another study, of yellow fever vaccine responses in identical twins.

Source material: memory (CD45RO+) T cells sorted from blood. These receptors were obtained from a woman aged 18-29 years in good health.

This chain joins TRBV6-4 and TRBJ1-6; D is possibly TRBD1 (5 bases). The CDR3 is 15 residues long. Trimming cost V 2 bases and J 6 bases, with 11 bases left between them. In germline, CDR1 is MRHNA, CDR2 SNTAGT. CDR3 sequence (DNA): TGTGCCAGCAGTGACGGGGGACGGGGTAATTCACCCCTCCACTTT. Translating it yields CASSDGGRGNSPLHF.

This clonotype has ten or more counts. The chain carries TRBV11-2 and TRBJ2-3; 7 bases map to TRBD2. The CDR3 contains 16 residues. CDR1 SGHAT and CDR2 FQNNGV come from the germline V gene. The V and J ends lost 3 bases and 3 bases, in that order; junction bases with no gene match: 9. CDR3 bases: TGTGCCAGCAGCTTCCTCGGCGGGGGTACTACAGATACGCAGTATTTT. Translating gives CASSFLGGGTTDTQYF.

The rearrangement uses TRBV20-1 and TRBJ2-7; TRBD1 aligns across 10 bases. Losses at the gene ends were 6 bases for V and 3 bases for J; bases not matched to a gene: 8. Germline-derived CDR1 and CDR2 are DFQATT and SNEGSKA (reference sequence). The CDR3 extends over 14 amino acids. The CDR3 sequence: CSARAWTGGYEQYF. The CDR3 nucleotides read TGCAGTGCCCGGGCCTGGACAGGGGGCTACGAGCAGTACTTC.

This clonotype has a count of ten or more. The chain recombines TRBV12-3 or TRBV12-4 with TRBJ2-5; 8 nucleotides align to TRBD1. With V trimmed by 4 bases and J by 4 bases, 5 bases remained unmatched. CDR3 size: 14 residues. CDR3 protein: CASSSGQVGETQYF. CDR3 bases: TGTGCCAGCAGTTCGGGACAGGTGGGAGAGACCCAGTACTTC.

Worth noting for this clonotype: At one of its ends the junction is not consistent with the germline gene, which may arise from a read error. The rearrangement links TRBV7-2 to TRBJ2-7; D ambiguous. The V gene's germline CDR1 is SGHTA and CDR2 FQGNSA. There are 12 residues in the CDR3. CDR3: CATSTTAYEQYF. DNA of the CDR3: TGTGCCACCAGCACCACCGCGTACGAGCAGTACTTC.

The chain couples TRBV28 to TRBJ1-2, with no clear D. Trimming removed 4 bases at V and 8 bases at J, with 8 bases between. The CDR3 consists of 11 residues. Germline CDR1 is MDHEN and CDR2 is SYDVKM. CDR3 amino acids: CASSSVTGYTF. The DNA of the CDR3 is TGTGCCAGCAGTTCCGTGACCGGCTACACCTTC.

This clonotype was seen many times. The rearrangement links TRBV7-9 to TRBJ1-1, with 9 nucleotides matching TRBD1. Trimming removed 5 bases from V and 2 bases from J; junction bases left unmatched: 6. Per germline, CDR1 SEHNR and CDR2 FQNEAQ (reference sequence). CDR3 size: 15 residues. In DNA form, the CDR3 reads TGTGCCAGCAGCGGGAACAGGGGGCCCAACACTGAAGCTTTCTTT. Its protein is CASSGNRGPNTEAFF.

The J gene is TRBJ2-7, the V gene TRBV7-8; possibly TRBD2 for D (6 bases). The CDR3 spans 16 residues. The V gene's germline CDR1 is SGHVS and CDR2 FQNEAQ. V was shortened by 2 bases and J by 5 bases, with 19 bases between the two germline ends. The DNA for the CDR3 is TGTGCCAGCAGCTTATTGGTTGCTACTAGCCCCAACGAGCAGTACTTC. This codes for CASSLLVATSPNEQYF.

This clonotype was seen only a few times. The DNA for the CDR3 is TGTGCCATAACAGCGCACGATACGCAGTATTTT. This sequence encodes CAITAHDTQYF. This sequence joins TRBV10-3 and TRBJ2-3; unclear D gene. V was pared by 9 bases and J by 6 bases, with 10 bases between. CDR3 length: 11 residues. Germline values: CDR1 ENHRY, CDR2 SYGVKD.

This rearrangement joins TRBV5-1 to TRBJ1-2, with no clear D. Trimming took off 4 bases at V and 7 bases at J, with 11 bases between the two ends. Looked up from germline, CDR1 is SGHRS and CDR2 is YFSETQ. CDR3 length: 12 residues. The CDR3 spells CASSPVLGGYTF. As DNA, the CDR3 is TGCGCCAGCAGCCCAGTTTTGGGTGGCTACACCTTC.

The chain combines TRBV2 with TRBJ2-3, with TRBD1 identical over 7 bases. This CDR3 region has 12 residues. In germline, CDR1 is SNHLY, CDR2 FYNNEI. The ends lost 6 bases at V and 10 bases at J; junction bases unmatched: 7. The CDR3 reads CASSLDREAQYF. The CDR3 DNA reads TGTGCCAGCAGCCTCGACAGGGAAGCGCAGTATTTT.

This clonotype came up a few times. V gene TRBV7-9 combines with J gene TRBJ2-5; D unclear. The CDR3 covers 14 residues. The V and J ends lost 0 bases and 1 base respectively, with 6 bases between them. Looked up from germline, CDR1 is SEHNR and CDR2 is FQNEAQ (reference sequence). CDR3 in amino acids: CASSLAKGQETQYF. The CDR3 DNA is TGTGCCAGCAGCTTAGCGAAGGGCCAAGAGACCCAGTACTTC.

This clonotype appeared once. The V and J genes are TRBV6-1 and TRBJ1-1; TRBD1 agrees at 7 bases. Losses at the gene ends were 6 bases for V and 4 bases for J; bases not matched to a gene: 14. CDR1 and CDR2 (germline): MNHNS, SASEGT. The length of the CDR3 is 16 residues. Here the CDR3 DNA reads TGTGCCAGCAGCACTAGATCGACAGGGAAGGCCACTGAAGCTTTCTTT. Translating it yields CASSTRSTGKATEAFF.

The rearrangement links TRBV13 to TRBJ2-7; D possibly uses TRBD1 or TRBD2 (5 bases each). The CDR3 runs 16 residues. Germline V gene lookup returns CDR1 PRHDT and CDR2 FYEKMQ (reference sequence). Trimming left V 1 base short and J 6 bases short, with 19 bases between. CDR3: CASSLVGTASSGEQYF. The CDR3 DNA follows: TGTGCCAGCAGCTTAGTCGGGACCGCAAGTTCGGGCGAGCAGTACTTC.

In this sample, this clonotype turned up many times. The gene calls are TRBV6-6 and TRBJ1-1, with D perhaps TRBD1 (5 bases). Germline lookup yields CDR1 MNHNY and CDR2 SVGAGI (reference sequence). V dropped 6 bases and J dropped 5 bases, with 13 bases sitting between them. The CDR3 contains 13 residues. Here the CDR3 reads CASSYVGGTEAFF. The DNA for the CDR3 is TGTGCCAGCAGCTACGTCGGGGGAACTGAAGCTTTCTTT.

This clonotype turned up a few times. This rearrangement joins TRBV7-9 to TRBJ2-7, with D maybe TRBD2 (6 bases). The CDR3 runs 14 residues. The V end lost 5 bases, the J end lost 5 bases, and 16 bases lay between the germline ends. Germline assignment: CDR1 SEHNR and CDR2 FQNEAQ (reference sequence). In DNA, the CDR3 is TGTGCCAGCAGCCACGGGACTCACGGGGACGAGCAGTACTTC. Amino acids: CASSHGTHGDEQYF. The full variable domain, its missing parts supplied by reference TRBV7-9 and TRBJ2-7, is DTGVSQNPRHKITKRGQNVTFRCDPISEHNRLYWYRQTLGQGPEFLTYFQNEAQLEKSRLLSDRFSAERPKGSFSTLEIQRTEQGDSAMYLCASSHGTHGDEQYFGPGTRLTVT.

This clonotype was counted ten times or more. The rearrangement joins TRBV4-1 to TRBJ1-1; 7 bases agree with TRBD1. J was trimmed by 4 bases and V by 8 bases; bases with no gene match: 4. Germline V lookup: CDR1 MGHRA, CDR2 YSYEKL. This CDR3 comprises 12 residues. CDR3: CASAGGGTEAFF. In DNA, the CDR3 is TGCGCCAGCGCAGGGGGTGGCACTGAAGCTTTCTTT.

The chain couples TRBV5-1 to TRBJ2-1; 14 bases line up with TRBD2. Per germline, CDR1 SGHRS and CDR2 YFSETQ. The CDR3 has 16 residues. The junction had 7 bases not matched to a gene; V was cut back by 3 bases and J by 8 bases. The CDR3 bases are TGCGCCAGCAGCTCGCAGACTAGCGGGGGGGGATATGAGCAGTTCTTC. Its translation is CASSSQTSGGGYEQFF. Based on the CDR3 plus reference TRBV5-1 and TRBJ2-1, the full variable domain is KAGVTQTPRYLIKTRGQQVTLSCSPISGHRSVSWYQQTPGQGLQFLFEYFSETQRNKGNFPGRFSGRQFSNSRSEMNVSTLELGDSALYLCASSSQTSGGGYEQFFGPGTRLTVL.

The rearrangement joins TRBV3-1 to TRBJ2-7; TRBD1 is a possible D gene (6 bases). The CDR3 is 15 residues long. The V gene lost 1 base and the J gene lost 2 bases, with 12 bases spanning the gap. Germline V gene data show CDR1 as LGHDT and CDR2 as YNNKEL (reference sequence). The CDR3 bases are TGTGCCAGCAGCCAAGTCCCGGACAGTACCTACGAGCAGTACTTC. Its protein is CASSQVPDSTYEQYF.

This clonotype occurred many times. The rearrangement links TRBV5-1 to TRBJ1-1; no clear D. Trimming took off 1 base at V and 0 bases at J, with 7 bases between the two ends. Germline CDR1 SGHRS, CDR2 YFSETQ. CDR3 length: 14 amino acids. The CDR3 region has the DNA TGCGCCAGCAGCTTGAGACAAATGAACACTGAAGCTTTCTTT. This gives the protein CASSLRQMNTEAFF.

The chain has TRBV24-1 and TRBJ2-3, with D possibly TRBD1 on 6 matching bases. The CDR3 covers 15 residues. V gave up 3 bases and J gave up 2 bases, with 11 bases separating them. Germline CDR1 reads KGHDR; CDR2 reads SFDVKD. CDR3 bases: TGTGCCACCAGTGATCCCGGGACAAACACAGATACGCAGTATTTT. Protein product: CATSDPGTNTDTQYF.

The chain combines TRBV5-6 with TRBJ2-7; 8 nucleotides align to TRBD1. Germline V gives CDR1 SGHDT, CDR2 YYEEEE. The trim removed 4 bases at V and 0 bases at J, leaving 12 bases unmatched. The CDR3 consists of 17 residues. CDR3 nucleotide sequence: TGTGCCAGCAGCCGGGCGGTACAGGGGGGCCGCTCCTACGAGCAGTACTTC. Its protein is CASSRAVQGGRSYEQYF.

The chain couples TRBV3-1 to TRBJ1-1; D ambiguous. CDR1 and CDR2 (germline): LGHDT, YNNKEL (reference sequence). V lost 4 bases to trimming and J lost 4 bases, with 10 bases between them. The CDR3 covers 13 residues. CDR3 residues: CASSLKVGTEAFF. The CDR3 DNA is TGTGCCAGCAGCCTCAAGGTGGGCACTGAAGCTTTCTTT.

The chain links TRBV5-4 to TRBJ2-5, with a possible D match to TRBD1 (6 bases). Looked up from germline, CDR1 is SGHNT and CDR2 is YYREEE (reference sequence). Deletions cut 3 bases from V and 5 bases from J, with 11 bases between. The length of the CDR3 is 13 residues. This chain's CDR3 is CASSSFQGETQYF. DNA of the CDR3: TGTGCCAGCAGCTCCTTCCAGGGGGAGACCCAGTACTTC. Full variable domain (missing parts from reference TRBV5-4 and TRBJ2-5): ETGVTQSPTHLIKTRGQQVTLRCSSQSGHNTVSWYQQALGQGPQFIFQYYREEENGRGNFPPRFSGLQFPNYSSELNVNALELDDSALYLCASSSFQGETQYFGPGTRLLVL.